A selection of T cell receptor beta chains follows, all from one sample in a study of T-cell memory formation after mild COVID-19. TCRdb used MiXCR to reprocess the 5' RACE reads, holding one entry per CDR3 protein. The table shows about 210,000 distinct CDR3 sequences, with 27% occurring only once. Sequenced: PBMCs or a T cell subset sorted from them (not recorded which). The source of these receptors is an adult woman who had mild COVID-19 (a few samples of this study predate the infection). Cell type and time point are not known. CDR3s include the opening cysteine and the closing phenylalanine or tryptophan. D genes are given only for firm matches. Size values are once, few and many counts, or a class for expanded clones, and some rows have none.

TRBV24-1	TRBJ2-5	-	TRBD1	CATSELGQGRGETQYF	TGTGCCACCAGTGAGCTGGGACAGGGGCGCGGGGAGACCCAGTACTTC
TRBV12-3/TRBV12-4	TRBJ1-1	few	-	CASSRQVTLNTEAFF	TGTGCCAGCAGTAGACAGGTAACTCTGAACACTGAAGCTTTCTTT
TRBV20-1	TRBJ2-7	few	TRBD1	CSAQPIDRGAYEQYF	TGCAGTGCCCAACCCATAGACAGGGGGGCCTACGAGCAGTACTTC
TRBV4-3	TRBJ2-3	-	-	CASSQADGSRGDTQYF	TGCGCCAGCAGCCAAGCGGACGGGAGTCGCGGCGATACGCAGTATTTT
TRBV7-8	TRBJ1-2	few	-	CASSLWSLRGRGYGYTF	TGTGCCAGCAGCTTATGGTCGCTCCGGGGGCGCGGCTATGGCTACACCTTC
TRBV6-2/TRBV6-3	TRBJ2-7	-	TRBD2	CASRETSGGKTYEQYF	TGTGCCAGCCGTGAAACTAGCGGGGGGAAGACCTACGAGCAGTACTTC
TRBV7-3	TRBJ2-1	-	-	CASTLDASYNEQFF	TGTGCCAGCACCCTGGACGCCTCCTACAATGAGCAGTTCTTC
TRBV20-1	TRBJ1-1	-	-	CSARDWQDMNTEAFF	TGCAGTGCTAGAGATTGGCAGGATATGAACACTGAAGCTTTCTTT
TRBV3-1	TRBJ1-3	once	-	CASRVGNTIYF	TGTGCCAGCAGAGTTGGAAACACCATATATTTT
TRBV20-1	TRBJ2-7	-	TRBD2	CSARSGTSGDEQYF	TGCAGTGCCCGCTCCGGGACTAGCGGTGACGAGCAGTACTTC
TRBV12-3/TRBV12-4	TRBJ2-1	-	-	CASRLSRASEQFF	TGTGCCAGCAGGCTATCTAGAGCAAGTGAGCAGTTCTTC
TRBV5-1	TRBJ1-1	-	-	CASSLAGTLNTEAFF	TGCGCCAGCAGCTTGGCCGGGACACTGAACACTGAAGCTTTCTTT
TRBV20-1	TRBJ2-3	few	-	CSARESGSTDTQYF	TGCAGTGCTAGAGAAAGCGGGAGCACAGATACGCAGTATTTT
TRBV4-3	TRBJ2-3	few	-	CASSQDQRTGPGDTQYF	TGCGCCAGCAGCCAAGATCAGAGGACTGGTCCTGGGGATACGCAGTATTTT
TRBV13	TRBJ2-7	-	-	CASSRHRDKYEQYF	TGTGCCAGCAGCCGGCACCGGGACAAGTACGAGCAGTACTTC
TRBV19	TRBJ2-3	few	-	CASSGFRTDTQYF	TGTGCCAGTAGCGGTTTTCGCACAGATACGCAGTATTTT
TRBV20-1	TRBJ2-7	-	-	CSAPPGPSYEQYF	TGCAGTGCTCCCCCCGGACCTTCCTACGAGCAGTACTTC
TRBV20-1	TRBJ2-7	few	-	CSARSSADYSEQYF	TGCAGTGCTAGATCCTCGGCAGATTATTCCGAGCAGTACTTC
TRBV29-1	TRBJ1-1	few	TRBD1	CSAGQGTGTEAFF	TGCAGCGCCGGACAGGGGACGGGCACTGAAGCTTTCTTT
TRBV30	TRBJ2-1	-	-	CASERTGAPYNEQFF	TGTGCCTCCGAGCGTACCGGGGCCCCCTACAATGAGCAGTTCTTC
TRBV5-4	TRBJ1-2	-	-	CASSLGENYGYTF	TGTGCCAGCAGCTTGGGCGAGAACTATGGCTACACCTTC
TRBV12-3/TRBV12-4	TRBJ1-3	once	TRBD1	CASSPRQGASGNTIYF	TGTGCCAGCAGTCCTCGACAGGGGGCATCGGGAAACACCATATATTTT
TRBV25-1	TRBJ2-7	-	-	CASSEFGSPSYEQYF	TGTGCCAGCAGTGAATTTGGCAGCCCTTCCTACGAGCAGTACTTC
TRBV6-5	TRBJ1-1	-	-	CASSYAGQGAEAFF	TGTGCCAGCAGTTACGCGGGCCAGGGCGCGGAAGCTTTCTTT
TRBV20-1	TRBJ1-5	-	-	CSARGLGRGFQPQHF	TGCAGTGCTAGAGGGCTAGGCAGGGGATTTCAGCCCCAGCATTTT
TRBV14	TRBJ1-1	few	-	CASSQGVDTEAFF	TGTGCCAGCAGCCAGGGGGTGGACACTGAAGCTTTCTTT
TRBV7-9	TRBJ2-5	many	-	CASSSRGPETQYF	TGTGCCAGCAGCTCCAGGGGCCCAGAGACCCAGTACTTC
TRBV7-2	TRBJ2-3	few	TRBD2	CASSLAASGVSTDTQYF	TGTGCCAGCAGCTTAGCAGCTAGCGGGGTCAGCACAGATACGCAGTATTTT
TRBV7-8	TRBJ2-5	-	TRBD1	CASSRRGLGETQYF	TGTGCCAGCAGCCGCAGGGGGCTCGGGGAGACCCAGTACTTC
TRBV20-1	TRBJ2-2	few	TRBD1	CSARTGAGPNTGELFF	TGCAGTGCTCGAACAGGGGCCGGTCCGAACACCGGGGAGCTGTTTTTT
TRBV7-2	TRBJ2-5	-	-	CASSQARRSIHLETQYF	TGTGCCAGCAGCCAGGCGCGGCGCTCCATACATCTCGAGACCCAGTACTTC
TRBV5-6	TRBJ1-1	-	-	CASSLLGGKNTESFF	TGTGCCAGCAGCTTGCTAGGGGGAAAGAACACTGAATCTTTCTTT
TRBV6-2/TRBV6-3	TRBJ1-1	few	-	CASSYNRRSALGTEAFF	TGTGCCAGCAGTTACAACCGCCGCTCGGCCCTGGGCACTGAAGCTTTCTTT
TRBV25-1	TRBJ1-5	-	-	CASSESGVSSNQPQHF	TGTGCCAGCAGTGAATCAGGGGTCAGCAGCAATCAGCCCCAGCATTTT
TRBV20-1	TRBJ2-5	-	-	CSARDLGGNLGETQYF	TGCAGTGCTAGAGATCTTGGCGGAAACCTGGGGGAGACCCAGTACTTC
TRBV18	TRBJ1-3	-	TRBD1	CASSPTGTASSGNTIYF	TGTGCCAGCTCACCGACCGGGACAGCCAGCTCTGGAAACACCATATATTTT
TRBV7-2	TRBJ2-2	-	-	CASSRTSAPNTGELFF	TGTGCCAGCAGCCGTACCTCTGCTCCGAACACCGGGGAGCTGTTTTTT
TRBV4-1	TRBJ1-1	-	-	CASSQAVNTEAFF	TGCGCCAGCAGCCAAGCGGTGAACACTGAAGCTTTCTTT
TRBV5-1	TRBJ1-4	-	TRBD1	CASSGSGTEFMGDEKLFF	TGCGCCAGCAGCGGCTCCGGGACAGAGTTTATGGGGGATGAAAAACTGTTTTTT
TRBV11-3	TRBJ2-5	few	-	CASSLMTGSQETQYF	TGTGCCAGCAGCTTAATGACAGGTAGTCAAGAGACCCAGTACTTC
TRBV30	TRBJ1-5	few	-	CAWGRTGNQPQHF	TGTGCCTGGGGAAGGACAGGCAATCAGCCCCAGCATTTT
TRBV5-1	TRBJ2-1	-	TRBD2	CASSFASGGDEQFF	TGCGCCAGCAGCTTTGCTAGCGGGGGGGATGAGCAGTTCTTC
TRBV15	TRBJ2-1	-	-	CATSRVRVMSSYNEQFF	TGTGCCACCAGCAGAGTCAGGGTTATGAGCTCCTACAATGAGCAGTTCTTC
TRBV4-1	TRBJ1-1	once	-	CASSEGTYPTEAFF	TGCGCCAGCAGCGAGGGGACATACCCCACTGAAGCTTTCTTT
TRBV5-1	TRBJ2-5	few	TRBD2	CASSPAAGDRSRTQYF	TGCGCCAGCAGCCCCGCTGCGGGAGACCGGTCCAGGACCCAGTACTTC